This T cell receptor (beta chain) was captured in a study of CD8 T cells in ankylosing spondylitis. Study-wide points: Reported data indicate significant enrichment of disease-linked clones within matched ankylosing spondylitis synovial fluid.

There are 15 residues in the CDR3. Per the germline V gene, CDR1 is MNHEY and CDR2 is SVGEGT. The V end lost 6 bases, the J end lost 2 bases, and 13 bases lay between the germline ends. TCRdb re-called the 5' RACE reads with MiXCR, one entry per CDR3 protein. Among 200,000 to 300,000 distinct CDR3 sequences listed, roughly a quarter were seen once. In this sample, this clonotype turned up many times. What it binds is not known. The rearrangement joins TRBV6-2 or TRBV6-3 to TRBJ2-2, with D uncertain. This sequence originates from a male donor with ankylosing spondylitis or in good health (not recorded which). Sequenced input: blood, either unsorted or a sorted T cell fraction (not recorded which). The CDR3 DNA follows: TGTGCCAGCAGGGTGGGCGTTACTAACACCGGGGAGCTGTTTTTT. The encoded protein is CASRVGVTNTGELFF.